This passage covers 5 T cell receptor beta chains from one sample sequenced in a study of identical twins' blood T cells. Each CDR3 protein gets one entry after TCRdb re-called the 5' RACE reads with MiXCR. The sample has 400,000 or so distinct CDR3 sequences; about 28% are singletons. Source material: PBMCs. These receptors all stem from a woman aged 18-50 years in good health.

In regard to this clonotype: This could be a read error, since a much larger clone is one nucleotide away. Likely a read error: the CDR3 ends without its conserved phenylalanine or tryptophan. V gene TRBV10-3 combines with J gene TRBJ1-3; TRBD1 agrees at 10 bases. V lost 9 bases to trimming and J lost 7 bases; unmatched junction nucleotides: 6. The CDR3 runs to 13 residues. Germline V gene sequence: CDR1 ENHRY, CDR2 SYGVKD. The DNA for the CDR3 is TGTGCCATTAGGGACAGGGGAGGCAACACCATATATTCT. This codes for CAIRDRGGNTIYS.

The chain has TRBV7-9 and TRBJ1-4; 7 nucleotides agree with TRBD1. The germline V gene encodes CDR1 SEHNR and CDR2 FQNEAQ (reference sequence). After removal of 7 bases from V and 4 bases from J, the junction contained 6 bases not matched to a gene. The CDR3 contains 14 residues. CDR3 loop: CASTRGTDNEKLFF. CDR3 bases: TGTGCCAGCACCCGGGGGACAGATAATGAAAAACTGTTTTTT.

This clonotype occurred a few times. V and J are TRBV12-3 or TRBV12-4 and TRBJ1-3; D remains ambiguous. V was trimmed by 0 bases and J by 2 bases, leaving 8 bases between them. This CDR3 is 15 amino acids long. For the CDR3, the DNA is TGTGCCAGCAGTTTAGCTGAAGTAGCTGGAAACACCATATATTTT. Translated: CASSLAEVAGNTIYF.

The genes are TRBV6-6 and TRBJ2-1; tentative D call: TRBD2 (7 bases). This CDR3 spans 15 amino acids. Germline loops: CDR1 MNHNY, CDR2 SVGAGI (reference sequence). Trimming cost V 5 bases and J 0 bases, with 11 bases left between them. DNA for the CDR3: TGTGCCAGCAGTAAAAGGGGGGGCTCCTACAATGAGCAGTTCTTC. Its protein product is CASSKRGGSYNEQFF.

Comments on this clonotype: The CDR3 does not close with the conserved phenylalanine or tryptophan, likely indicating a read error. The chain carries TRBV20-1 and TRBJ1-5, with a tentative D call TRBD1 (5 bases). V lost 6 bases, J lost 4 bases, and 13 bases lay in between. The CDR3 is 13 residues long. Germline-derived CDR1 and CDR2 are DFQATT and SNEGSKA (reference sequence). In DNA, the CDR3 is TGCAGTGCAAGGGGAACAGCGAATCAGCCCCAGCATCTT. As protein: CSARGTANQPQHL.